A selection of T cell receptor beta chains follows, all from one sample in a study of Ad26.COV2.S vaccination and SARS-CoV-2 variants. Profiling relied on immunoSEQ multiplex PCR, and the TCRdb table lists in-frame clones only, not all of them. Of approximately 300,000 clones detected, around four fifths appear once; the ten largest clones hold around 2.2%. The input for sequencing was peripheral blood, taken in a trial of Ad26.COV2.S vaccine versus placebo. These receptors all come from a person between 18 and 59 years old who received the Ad26.COV2.S COVID-19 vaccine or a placebo. The CDR3 runs from the conserved cysteine through the conserved F or W. Fields, in order: J gene, D gene, clone size, V gene, CDR3 protein, CDR3 DNA. The D gene is left open where the match is weak. Clone size is stated in some rows and not others, as once, few, many or a class when expanded.

TRBJ1-5 - once TRBV30 CAWSIGDSHQPQHF TGTGCCTGGAGTATTGGAGACAGCCATCAGCCCCAGCATTTT
TRBJ2-2 TRBD2 - TRBV18 CASSPPGTTGSAGELFF TGTGCCAGCTCACCCCCCGGGACTACGGGGTCCGCCGGGGAGCTGTTTTTT
TRBJ2-3 - - TRBV28 CASSLAATSTDTQYF TGTGCCAGCAGTTTAGCAGCTACTAGCACAGATACGCAGTATTTT
TRBJ2-5 - once TRBV7-2 CASSSTLASETQYF TGTGCCAGCAGCTCAACCCTAGCCTCCGAGACCCAGTACTTC
TRBJ2-5 TRBD2 few TRBV5-1 CASSPLAGGRIGETQYF TGCGCCAGCAGCCCACTAGCGGGGGGGCGGATCGGAGAGACCCAGTACTTC
TRBJ2-7 - - TRBV19 CASSPGSGANEQYF TGTGCCAGTAGCCCTGGTTCAGGGGCCAACGAGCAGTACTTC
TRBJ2-6 TRBD2 - TRBV27 CASSERGRWSGANVLTF TGTGCCAGCTCGGAGCGGGGGAGGTGGTCGGGGGCCAACGTCCTGACTTTC
TRBJ2-3 - - TRBV5-1 CASSLGSGEAADTQYF TGCGCCAGCAGCTTGGGTTCGGGGGAGGCCGCAGATACGCAGTATTTT
TRBJ1-2 - - TRBV2 CASTKDRQIGYTF TGTGCCAGCACCAAGGACCGACAAATTGGCTACACCTTC
TRBJ2-5 - - TRBV3-1/TRBV3-2 CASSQVEGGETQYF TGTGCCAGCAGCCAAGTGGAGGGTGGAGAGACCCAGTACTTC
TRBJ1-2 - - TRBV3-1/TRBV3-2 CASSQDSRGRGYTF TGTGCCAGCAGCCAAGATAGCAGGGGACGTGGCTACACCTTC
TRBJ2-1 TRBD2 - TRBV6-6 CASKGSAGGNNEQFF TGTGCCAGCAAGGGATCCGCGGGGGGGAATAATGAGCAGTTCTTC
TRBJ2-7 TRBD1 - TRBV19 CATEGQGPLYEQYF TGTGCCACCGAGGGACAGGGCCCACTCTACGAGCAGTACTTC
TRBJ1-2 - - TRBV10-3 CAVWTEPNYGYTF TGTGCCGTCTGGACGGAACCTAACTATGGCTACACCTTC
TRBJ2-5 - - TRBV7-2 CASSRPGVGETQYF TGTGCCAGCAGCCGTCCGGGGGTAGGGGAGACCCAGTACTTC
TRBJ2-1 TRBD1 once TRBV18 CASSPDRVANEQFF TGTGCCAGCTCCCCGGACAGGGTTGCAAATGAGCAGTTCTTC
TRBJ2-5 TRBD1 - TRBV5-1 CASSSWDRQETQYF TGCGCCAGCAGCTCCTGGGACAGACAAGAGACCCAGTACTTC
TRBJ1-1 - - TRBV29-1 CSVEDRRARGDTEAFF TGCAGCGTTGAAGATCGCAGGGCCCGGGGCGACACTGAAGCTTTCTTT
TRBJ1-6 - - TRBV5-1 CASSGAGTSSYNSPLHF TGCGCCAGCAGTGGGGCAGGGACGTCCTCCTATAATTCACCCCTCCACTTT
TRBJ1-3 - - TRBV9 CASSGLDSGNTIYF TGTGCCAGCAGTGGACTAGACTCTGGAAACACCATATATTTT
TRBJ1-2 - - TRBV13 CASSLTDYGYTF TGTGCCAGCAGCTTGACAGACTATGGCTACACCTTC
TRBJ2-7 TRBD1 - TRBV6-6 CASSPPGTGDEQYF TGTGCCAGCAGTCCCCCCGGGACAGGGGATGAGCAGTACTTC
TRBJ2-2 - - TRBV20-1 CSASTGANTGELFF TGCAGTGCTAGTACGGGGGCCAACACCGGGGAGCTGTTTTTT
TRBJ1-1 TRBD1 once TRBV6-6 CASSYPGTGRAEAFF TGTGCCAGCAGTTACCCCGGGACAGGGCGTGCTGAAGCTTTCTTT
TRBJ1-3 - - TRBV15 CATSRMRVPGNTIYF TGTGCCACCAGCAGAATGAGGGTCCCTGGAAACACCATATATTTT
TRBJ2-5 TRBD1 - TRBV19 CASSIQDRAAQYF TGTGCCAGTAGTATACAAGACAGGGCAGCCCAGTACTTC
TRBJ2-5 - - TRBV3-1/TRBV3-2 CASSQLRETQYF TGTGCCAGCAGCCAACTCAGGGAGACCCAGTACTTC
TRBJ2-1 TRBD2 - TRBV7-2 CASSSRDLAGGREQFF TGTGCCAGCAGCTCCCGGGATCTAGCGGGGGGGCGTGAGCAGTTCTTC
TRBJ2-2 TRBD2 - TRBV5-6 CASSFGTSGGSMNTGELFF TGTGCCAGCAGTTTTGGGACTAGCGGGGGCTCAATGAACACCGGGGAGCTGTTTTTT
TRBJ1-2 TRBD1 - TRBV14 CASSLNSDRFRGYTF TGTGCCAGCAGCCTTAATTCGGACAGGTTCCGGGGCTACACCTTC
TRBJ1-5 - - TRBV7-3 CASSGLDSDQPQHF TGTGCCAGCAGCGGTTTGGACAGTGATCAGCCCCAGCATTTT
TRBJ2-5 TRBD1 - TRBV28 CASSWDRGQETQYF TGTGCCAGCAGTTGGGACAGGGGGCAGGAGACCCAGTACTTC
TRBJ1-2 TRBD1 - TRBV5-4 CASSLETGEGYTF TGTGCCAGCAGCTTGGAGACAGGGGAAGGCTACACCTTC
TRBJ2-2 - - TRBV9 CASSVARQGQPSNTGELFF TGTGCCAGCAGCGTAGCTCGGCAGGGTCAACCCTCTAACACCGGGGAGCTGTTTTTT
TRBJ2-2 - - TRBV2 CASSEARNGELFF TGTGCCAGCAGTGAAGCTCGGAACGGGGAGCTGTTTTTT
TRBJ1-2 TRBD1 - TRBV4-1 CASSSPRDRYGYTF TGCGCCAGCAGCTCACCTCGGGACAGATATGGCTACACCTTC
TRBJ2-3 TRBD1 - TRBV5-4 CASSLAGGETDTQYF TGTGCCAGCAGCTTGGCAGGGGGCGAGACAGATACGCAGTATTTT
TRBJ1-1 - few TRBV11-2 CASSLKRDTEAFF TGTGCCAGCAGCTTAAAGAGGGACACTGAAGCTTTCTTT
TRBJ2-3 - - TRBV6-5 CASHTSVLPDTQYF TGTGCCAGTCACACGAGCGTCCTTCCAGATACGCAGTATTTT
TRBJ2-3 - once TRBV4-1 CASSQDGAGAVDTQYF TGCGCCAGCAGCCAAGACGGTGCGGGGGCGGTAGATACGCAGTATTTT
TRBJ1-1 TRBD1 - TRBV5-4 CASSLAGTDTEAFF TGTGCCAGCAGCTTGGCCGGGACAGACACTGAAGCTTTCTTT
TRBJ1-1 TRBD1 - TRBV5-1 CASSMDRGGTEAFF TGCGCCAGCAGCATGGACAGGGGAGGCACTGAAGCTTTCTTT
TRBJ2-7 TRBD2 once TRBV24-1 CAPGGVYEQYF TGTGCACCCGGGGGGGTCTACGAGCAGTACTTC
TRBJ2-2 TRBD2 - TRBV2 CATRTSGGSGELFF TGTGCCACCCGTACTAGCGGGGGTTCCGGGGAGCTGTTTTTT